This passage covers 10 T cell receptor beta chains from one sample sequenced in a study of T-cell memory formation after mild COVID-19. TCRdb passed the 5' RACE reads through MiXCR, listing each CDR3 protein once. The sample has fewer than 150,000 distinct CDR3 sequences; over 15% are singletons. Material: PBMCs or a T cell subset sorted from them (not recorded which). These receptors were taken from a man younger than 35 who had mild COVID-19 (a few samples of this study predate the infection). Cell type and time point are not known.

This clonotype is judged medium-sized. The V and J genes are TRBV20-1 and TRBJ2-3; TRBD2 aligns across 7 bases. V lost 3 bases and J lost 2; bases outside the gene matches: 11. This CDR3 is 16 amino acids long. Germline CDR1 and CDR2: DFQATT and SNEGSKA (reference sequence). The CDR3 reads CSASTAGDLDTDTQYF. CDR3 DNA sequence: TGCAGTGCTAGTACGGCGGGGGACTTGGACACAGATACGCAGTATTTT.

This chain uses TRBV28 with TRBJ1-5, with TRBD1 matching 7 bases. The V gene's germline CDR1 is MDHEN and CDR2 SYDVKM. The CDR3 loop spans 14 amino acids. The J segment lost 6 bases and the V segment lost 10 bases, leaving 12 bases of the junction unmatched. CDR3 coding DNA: TGTGCCATTACGGACAGGCCCCGGGCTCAGCCCCAGCATTTT. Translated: CAITDRPRAQPQHF.

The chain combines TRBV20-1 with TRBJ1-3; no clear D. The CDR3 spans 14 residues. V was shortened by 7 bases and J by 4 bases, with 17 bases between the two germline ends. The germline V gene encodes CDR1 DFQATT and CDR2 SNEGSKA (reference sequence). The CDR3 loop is CSVSTLLDGNTIYF. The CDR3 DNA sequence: TGCAGTGTTTCAACCCTTTTGGACGGAAACACCATATATTTT.

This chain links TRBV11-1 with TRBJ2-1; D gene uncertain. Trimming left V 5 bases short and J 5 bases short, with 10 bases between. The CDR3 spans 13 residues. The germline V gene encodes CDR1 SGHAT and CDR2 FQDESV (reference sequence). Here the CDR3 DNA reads TGTGCCAGCAGCCTAGGGCTAAACAATGAGCAGTTCTTC. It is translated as CASSLGLNNEQFF.

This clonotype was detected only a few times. CDR3 region: CARKTPLGGEQYV. In DNA, the CDR3 is TGTGCCAGAAAGACCCCCCTGGGGGGCGAGCAGTACGTC. The chain joins TRBV27 to TRBJ2-7; D possibly corresponds to TRBD2 (6 bases). The CDR3 sequence is 13 residues long. The germline V gene has CDR1 MNHEY and CDR2 SMNVEV (reference sequence). The V gene lost 9 bases and the J gene lost 6 bases, with 18 bases spanning the gap.

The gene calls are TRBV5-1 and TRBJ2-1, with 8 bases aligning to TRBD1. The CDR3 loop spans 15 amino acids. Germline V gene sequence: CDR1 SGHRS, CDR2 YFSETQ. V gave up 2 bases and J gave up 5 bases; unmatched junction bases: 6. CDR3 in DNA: TGCGCCAGCAGCTTCTTGGACAGGGTTGACAATGAGCAGTTCTTC. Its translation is CASSFLDRVDNEQFF.

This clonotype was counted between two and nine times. CDR3 protein: CAWSVGGPGEQYF. In DNA form, the CDR3 reads TGTGCCTGGAGTGTAGGCGGGCCGGGGGAGCAGTACTTC. The chain combines TRBV30 with TRBJ2-7, with a possible D match to TRBD2 (5 bases). The germline gives CDR1 GTSNPN, CDR2 SVGIG (reference sequence). There are 13 residues in the CDR3. V lost 0 bases and J 7 bases, leaving 13 bases between the germline ends.

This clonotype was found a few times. The CDR3 bases are TGCGCCAGCAGCTTGATCGGACAGGGATATAATGAGCAGTTCTTC. Amino acids: CASSLIGQGYNEQFF. This chain connects TRBV5-1 to TRBJ2-1; 8 nucleotides agree with TRBD1. The CDR3 loop spans 15 amino acids. J gave up 7 bases and V 1 base, and 7 bases lay outside the gene matches. Germline V gives CDR1 SGHRS, CDR2 YFSETQ.

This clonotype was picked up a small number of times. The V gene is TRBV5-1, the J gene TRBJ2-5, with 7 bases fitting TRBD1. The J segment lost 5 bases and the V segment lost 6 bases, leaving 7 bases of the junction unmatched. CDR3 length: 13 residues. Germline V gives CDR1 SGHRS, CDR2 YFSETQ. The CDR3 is CASNEGAEETQYF. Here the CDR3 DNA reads TGCGCCAGCAATGAGGGGGCCGAGGAGACCCAGTACTTC.

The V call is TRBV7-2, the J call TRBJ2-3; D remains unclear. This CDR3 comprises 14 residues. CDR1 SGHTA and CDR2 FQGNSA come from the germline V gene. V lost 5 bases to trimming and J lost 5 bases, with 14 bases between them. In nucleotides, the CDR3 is TGTGCCAGCAGCCCGGCCCGGCGGCTAGATACGCAGTATTTT. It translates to CASSPARRLDTQYF. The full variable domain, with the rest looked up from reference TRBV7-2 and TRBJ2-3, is GAGVSQSPSNKVTEKGKDVELRCDPISGHTALYWYRQSLGQGLEFLIYFQGNSAPDKSGLPSDRFSAERTGGSVSTLTIQRTQQEDSAVYLCASSPARRLDTQYFGPGTRLTVL.